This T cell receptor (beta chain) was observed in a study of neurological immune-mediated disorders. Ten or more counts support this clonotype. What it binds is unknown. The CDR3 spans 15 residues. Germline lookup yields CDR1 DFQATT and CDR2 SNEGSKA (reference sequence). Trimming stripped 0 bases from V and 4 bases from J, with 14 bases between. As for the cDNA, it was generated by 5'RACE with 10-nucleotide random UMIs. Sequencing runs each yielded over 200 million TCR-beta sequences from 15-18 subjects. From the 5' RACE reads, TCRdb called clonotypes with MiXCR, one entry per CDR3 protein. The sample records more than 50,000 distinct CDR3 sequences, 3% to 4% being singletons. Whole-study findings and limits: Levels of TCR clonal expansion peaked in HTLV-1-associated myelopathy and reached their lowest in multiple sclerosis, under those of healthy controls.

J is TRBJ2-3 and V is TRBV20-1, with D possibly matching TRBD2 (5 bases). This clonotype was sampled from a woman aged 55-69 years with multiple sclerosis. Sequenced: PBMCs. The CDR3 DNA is TGCAGTGCTAGAGAGGCAGTAGGTAGCGCAGATACGCAGTATTTT. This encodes CSAREAVGSADTQYF.